The present TCR beta chain was sequenced within a study of shared clonotypes between healthy human individuals. Overall study: Used for every donor were three CD4 naive, three CD4 memory, two CD8 naive and one CD8 memory plate.

Only in-frame clones appear in the TCRdb table, and some are missing; sequencing was by immunoSEQ multiplex PCR. The sample lists approximately 2,000,000 clones, 85% to 95% seen once, with roughly 0.34% in the top ten. Trimming removed 5 bases from V and 4 bases from J; junction bases left unmatched: 7. The CDR3 runs 15 residues. Germline-derived CDR1 and CDR2 are LNHDA and SQIVND (reference sequence). Study-level findings and limits: The naive CD4 repertoires of several donors were compared, and around 5% of clonotypes were shared. The sampled material consisted only of blood, and tissue repertoires are likely to differ.

Remarks on this clone: What it recognizes is unknown.

The specimen sequenced was naive CD4+ T cells from PBMCs. Indicated subset: CD45RA+ positively selected. The gene calls are TRBV19 and TRBJ2-1; the match to TRBD2 covers 8 bases. This receptor was identified in a man aged 18-30 years in good health. Some clones in this sample may be carry-over from other donors' samples. The CDR3 coding sequence is TGTGCCAGTAGTCCTAGACTAGCGACATACAATGAGCAGTTCTTC. Protein product: CASSPRLATYNEQFF.